This entry features one T cell receptor beta chain sequence. With a far larger clone one base away, a read error is the likely cause. Other DNA sequences in the sample encode the same CDR3. It was with 60 Vbeta and 13 Jbeta primers that the PCR ran. Sequencing used immunoSEQ multiplex PCR; TCRdb keeps in-frame clones, though not all of them. The repertoire consists of 150,000 to 200,000 clones, with roughly 75% occurring once and the leading ten covering 7.7%. The data derive from a study of cytomegalovirus exposure and HLA in healthy donors. This CDR3 has 13 amino acids. Germline values: CDR1 MNHEY, CDR2 SVGAGI. V lost 7 bases, J lost 4 bases, and 13 bases lay in between.

The genes are TRBV6-5 and TRBJ1-1; TRBD1 might be the D (6 bases). The sequence was collected from a woman between 40 and 55 years old in good health and CMV-seropositive. The sequenced sample consisted of PBMCs. In DNA, the CDR3 is TGTGCCAGCAACCTTCAGGGGAGCACTGAAGCTTTCTTT. Translated: CASNLQGSTEAFF.